This T cell receptor (beta chain) is drawn from a study of human T cells and chemical hapten exposure. As to time point: patch test 3, about 24 weeks after DPC sensitization. Treatment of the sample: therapeutic diphenylcyclopropenone sensitization with weekly scalp DPC. Study outcomes and limitations: TCRs whose frequency exceeded 1 in 1000 remained the same following DPC sensitization.

Concerning this clonotype itself: Its target is not known.

TCRdb redid the calling of the RACE reads with MiXCR, one entry per CDR3 protein. The profile shows some 110,000 distinct CDR3 sequences, nearly 35% of them singletons. The V segment lost 4 bases and the J segment 6 bases; nucleotides outside the gene matches: 8. CDR3 length equals 15 residues. Germline assignment: CDR1 KGHSY and CDR2 FQNENV. This chain connects TRBV16 to TRBJ2-7; 11 bases map to TRBD2. Sample: whole blood, taken in connection with sensitization to the hapten diphenylcyclopropenone (DPC). The receptor's source is a man aged 40-50 years with alopecia areata. Some clones in this sample may be carry-over from other donors' samples. Here the CDR3 DNA reads TGTGCCAGCAGCCGGCTAGCGGGAGGCCTTCCCGAGCAGTACTTC. This gives the protein CASSRLAGGLPEQYF.